Sequencing of this T cell receptor beta chain was carried out in a study of shared clonotypes between healthy human individuals. Adult Caucasians living in Nashville, Tennessee made up all of the donors. About this clone: Other DNA sequences from this sample encode an identical CDR3 as well.

CDR3 length equals 15 residues. The V gene's germline CDR1 is SEHNR and CDR2 FQNEAQ (reference sequence). V gave up 1 base and J gave up 1 base, with 11 bases separating them. Clones were read by immunoSEQ multiplex PCR, and TCRdb kept only the in-frame ones, dropping some. The sample contains approximately 2.3 million clones, more than 85% of which appear only once. This chain links TRBV7-9 with TRBJ2-7; D possibly corresponds to TRBD1 (6 bases). The TCR comes from a young man in good health. Some clones in this sample may be carry-over from other donors' samples. Input material: naive CD4+ T cells from PBMCs. Subset indicated: CD45RA+ positively selected. The CDR3 spells CASSLGAGVSYEQYF. The CDR3 nucleotides are TGTGCCAGCAGCTTAGGGGCAGGGGTGTCCTACGAGCAGTACTTC.